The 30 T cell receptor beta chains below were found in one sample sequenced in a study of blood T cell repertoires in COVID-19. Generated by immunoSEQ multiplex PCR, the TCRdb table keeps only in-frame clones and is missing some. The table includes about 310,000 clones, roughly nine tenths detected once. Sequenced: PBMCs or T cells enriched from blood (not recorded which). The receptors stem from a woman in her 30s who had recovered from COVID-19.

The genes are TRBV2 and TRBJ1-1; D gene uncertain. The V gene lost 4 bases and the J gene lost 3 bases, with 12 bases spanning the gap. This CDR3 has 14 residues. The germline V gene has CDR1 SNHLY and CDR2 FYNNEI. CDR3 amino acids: CASSVTKDYTEAFF. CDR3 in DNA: TGTGCCAGCAGTGTGACAAAAGATTACACTGAAGCTTTCTTT.

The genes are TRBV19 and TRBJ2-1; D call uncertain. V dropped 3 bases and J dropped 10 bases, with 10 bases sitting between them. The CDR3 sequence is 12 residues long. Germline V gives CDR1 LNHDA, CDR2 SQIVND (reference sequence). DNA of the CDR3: TGTGCCAGTAGTATGAGAGGAGCAGAGCAGTTCTTC. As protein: CASSMRGAEQFF.

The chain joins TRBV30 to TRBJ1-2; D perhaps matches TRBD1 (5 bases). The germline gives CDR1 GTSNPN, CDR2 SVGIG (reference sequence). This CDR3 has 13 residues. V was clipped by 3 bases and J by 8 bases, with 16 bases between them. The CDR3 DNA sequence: TGTGCCTGGAGCCCGTCAGGGTCGGAGGGCTACACCTTC. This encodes CAWSPSGSEGYTF.

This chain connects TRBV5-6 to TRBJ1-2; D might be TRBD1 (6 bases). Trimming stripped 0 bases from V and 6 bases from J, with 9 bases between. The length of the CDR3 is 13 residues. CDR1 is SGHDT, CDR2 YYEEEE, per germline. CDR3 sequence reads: CASSLGQADGYTF. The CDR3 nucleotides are TGTGCCAGCAGCTTGGGACAGGCGGATGGCTACACCTTC.

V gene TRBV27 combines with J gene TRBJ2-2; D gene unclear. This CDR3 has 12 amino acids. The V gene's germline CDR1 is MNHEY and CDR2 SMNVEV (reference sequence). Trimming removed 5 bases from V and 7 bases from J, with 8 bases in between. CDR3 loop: CASSPLGGELFF. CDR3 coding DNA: TGTGCCAGCAGTCCGCTCGGCGGGGAGCTGTTTTTT.

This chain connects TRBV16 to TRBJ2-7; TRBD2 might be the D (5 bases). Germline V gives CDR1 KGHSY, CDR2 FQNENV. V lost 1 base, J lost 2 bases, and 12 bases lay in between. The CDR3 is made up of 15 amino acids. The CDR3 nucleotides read TGTGCCAGCAGCCAATTGAGCGGCCAGGCCTACGAGCAGTACTTC. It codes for CASSQLSGQAYEQYF.

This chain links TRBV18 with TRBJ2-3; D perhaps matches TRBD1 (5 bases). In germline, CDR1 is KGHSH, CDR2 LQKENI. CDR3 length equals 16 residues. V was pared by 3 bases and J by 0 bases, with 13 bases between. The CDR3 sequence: CASSPRQLTSTDTQYF. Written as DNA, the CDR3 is TGTGCCAGCTCACCGCGACAGCTAACAAGCACAGATACGCAGTATTTT.

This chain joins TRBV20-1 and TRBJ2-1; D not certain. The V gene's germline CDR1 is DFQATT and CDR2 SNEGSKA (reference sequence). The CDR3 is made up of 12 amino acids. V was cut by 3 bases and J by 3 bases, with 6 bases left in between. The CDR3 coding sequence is TGCAGTGCTAGTTCAGGCTACAATGAGCAGTTCTTC. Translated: CSASSGYNEQFF.

The chain's CDR3 is CASSLGGYLLGEQYF. DNA of the CDR3: TGTGCCAGCAGCTTGGGCGGCTATCTCCTAGGCGAGCAGTACTTC. This chain joins TRBV5-6 and TRBJ2-7, with D unclear. There are 15 residues in the CDR3. Trimming removed 0 bases from V and 6 bases from J, with 16 bases in between. Germline V gives CDR1 SGHDT, CDR2 YYEEEE.

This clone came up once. The CDR3 DNA reads TGTGCCAGCAGCTTAGCCGGGACTAGCAAGACCTACGAGCAGTACTTC. It is translated as CASSLAGTSKTYEQYF. The gene calls are TRBV7-2 and TRBJ2-7; TRBD2 aligns across 9 bases. The length of the CDR3 is 16 residues. After removal of 0 bases from V and 2 bases from J, the junction contained 5 bases not matched to a gene. Germline CDR1 is SGHTA and CDR2 is FQGNSA.

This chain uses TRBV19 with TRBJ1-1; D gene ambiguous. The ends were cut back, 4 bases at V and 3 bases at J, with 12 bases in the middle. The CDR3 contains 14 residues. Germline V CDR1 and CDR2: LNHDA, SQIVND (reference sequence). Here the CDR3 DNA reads TGTGCCAGTAGTAGGGAGGAGATGGACACTGAAGCTTTCTTT. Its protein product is CASSREEMDTEAFF.

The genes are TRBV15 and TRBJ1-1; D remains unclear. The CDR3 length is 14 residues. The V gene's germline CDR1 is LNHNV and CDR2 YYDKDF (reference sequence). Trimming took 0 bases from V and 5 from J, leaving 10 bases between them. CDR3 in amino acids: CATSRDLVRTEAFF. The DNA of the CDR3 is TGTGCCACCAGCAGAGATTTGGTGCGGACTGAAGCTTTCTTT.

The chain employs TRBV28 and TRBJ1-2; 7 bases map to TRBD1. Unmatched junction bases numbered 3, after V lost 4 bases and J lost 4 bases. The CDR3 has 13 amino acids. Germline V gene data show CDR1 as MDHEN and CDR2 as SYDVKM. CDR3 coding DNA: TGTGCCAGCAGTTCGGACAGGCGCTATGGCTACACCTTC. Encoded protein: CASSSDRRYGYTF.

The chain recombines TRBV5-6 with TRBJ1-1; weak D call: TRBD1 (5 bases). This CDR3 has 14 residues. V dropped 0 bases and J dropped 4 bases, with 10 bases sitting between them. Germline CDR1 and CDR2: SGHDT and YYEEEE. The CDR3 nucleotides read TGTGCCAGCAGCTTGGCAGGGTACGGCACTGAAGCTTTCTTT. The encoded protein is CASSLAGYGTEAFF. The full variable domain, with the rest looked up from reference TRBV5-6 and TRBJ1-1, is DAGVTQSPTHLIKTRGQQVTLRCSPKSGHDTVSWYQQALGQGPQFIFQYYEEEERQRGNFPDRFSGHQFPNYSSELNVNALLLGDSALYLCASSLAGYGTEAFFGQGTRLTVV.

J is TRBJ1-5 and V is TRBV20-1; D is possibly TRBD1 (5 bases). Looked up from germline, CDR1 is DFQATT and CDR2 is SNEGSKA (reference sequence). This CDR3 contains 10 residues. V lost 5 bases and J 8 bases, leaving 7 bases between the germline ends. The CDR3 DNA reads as TGCAGTGCTTCGGGGGAGCCCCAGCATTTT. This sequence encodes CSASGEPQHF.

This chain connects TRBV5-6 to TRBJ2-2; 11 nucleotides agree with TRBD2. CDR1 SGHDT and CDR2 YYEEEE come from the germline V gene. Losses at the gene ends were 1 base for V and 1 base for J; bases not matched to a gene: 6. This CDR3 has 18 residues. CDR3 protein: CASSLTSGRVGNTGELFF. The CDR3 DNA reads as TGTGCCAGCAGCTTGACTAGCGGGAGAGTAGGGAACACCGGGGAGCTGTTTTTT. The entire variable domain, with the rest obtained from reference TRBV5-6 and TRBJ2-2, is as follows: DAGVTQSPTHLIKTRGQQVTLRCSPKSGHDTVSWYQQALGQGPQFIFQYYEEEERQRGNFPDRFSGHQFPNYSSELNVNALLLGDSALYLCASSLTSGRVGNTGELFFGEGSRLTVL.

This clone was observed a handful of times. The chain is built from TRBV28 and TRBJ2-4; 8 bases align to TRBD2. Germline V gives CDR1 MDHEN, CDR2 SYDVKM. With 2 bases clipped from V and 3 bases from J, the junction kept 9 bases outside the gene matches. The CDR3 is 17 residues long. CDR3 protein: CASSLGGTSGGKNIQYF. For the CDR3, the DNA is TGTGCCAGCAGTTTAGGCGGGACGAGCGGGGGCAAAAACATTCAGTACTTC. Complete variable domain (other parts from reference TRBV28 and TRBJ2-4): DVKVTQSSRYLVKRTGEKVFLECVQDMDHENMFWYRQDPGLGLRLIYFSYDVKMKEKGDIPEGYSVSREKKERFSLILESASTNQTSMYLCASSLGGTSGGKNIQYFGAGTRLSVL.

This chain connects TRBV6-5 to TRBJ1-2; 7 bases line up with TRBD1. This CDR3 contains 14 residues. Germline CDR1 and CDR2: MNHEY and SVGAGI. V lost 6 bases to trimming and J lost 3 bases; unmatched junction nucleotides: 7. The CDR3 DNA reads TGTGCCAGCAGATCCGGGACAGACGACTATGGCTACACCTTC. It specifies CASRSGTDDYGYTF.

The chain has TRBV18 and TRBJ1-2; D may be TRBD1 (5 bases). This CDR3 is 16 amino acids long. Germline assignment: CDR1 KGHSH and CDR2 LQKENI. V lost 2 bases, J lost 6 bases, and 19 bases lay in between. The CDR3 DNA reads TGTGCCAGCTCACCATCCCAGGGCCCTAGAATCGATGGCTACACCTTC. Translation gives CASSPSQGPRIDGYTF.

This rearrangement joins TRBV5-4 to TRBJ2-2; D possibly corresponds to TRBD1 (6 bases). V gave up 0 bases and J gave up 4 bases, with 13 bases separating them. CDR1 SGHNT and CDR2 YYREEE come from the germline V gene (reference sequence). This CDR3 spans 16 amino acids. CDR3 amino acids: CASSLGQGRATGELFF. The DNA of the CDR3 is TGTGCCAGCAGCTTGGGTCAGGGGCGCGCCACCGGGGAGCTGTTTTTT.

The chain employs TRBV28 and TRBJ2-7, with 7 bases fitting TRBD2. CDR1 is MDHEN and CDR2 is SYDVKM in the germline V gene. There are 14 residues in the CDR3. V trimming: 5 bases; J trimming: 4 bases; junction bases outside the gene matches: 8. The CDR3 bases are TGTGCCAGCAGTCCCCGCGGGACTACTTACGAGCAGTACTTC. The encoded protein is CASSPRGTTYEQYF.

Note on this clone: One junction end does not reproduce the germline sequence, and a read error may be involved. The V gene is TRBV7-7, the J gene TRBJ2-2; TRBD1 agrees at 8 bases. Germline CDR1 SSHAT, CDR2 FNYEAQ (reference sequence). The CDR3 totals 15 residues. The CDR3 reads CASSSGTGNTGELFF. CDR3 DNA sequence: TGTGCTAGCAGCTCCGGGACAGGGAACACCGGGGAGCTGTTTTTT.

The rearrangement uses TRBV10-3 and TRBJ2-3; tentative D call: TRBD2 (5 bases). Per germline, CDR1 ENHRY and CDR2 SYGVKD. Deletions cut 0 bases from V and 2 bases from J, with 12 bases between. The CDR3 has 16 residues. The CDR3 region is CAISESTVSATDTQYF. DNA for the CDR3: TGTGCCATCAGTGAGTCGACCGTTAGCGCCACAGATACGCAGTATTTT.

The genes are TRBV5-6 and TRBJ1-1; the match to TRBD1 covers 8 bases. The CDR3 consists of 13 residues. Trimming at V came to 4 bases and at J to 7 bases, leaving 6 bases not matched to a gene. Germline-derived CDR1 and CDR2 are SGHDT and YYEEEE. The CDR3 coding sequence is TGTGCCAGCAGCCCCGAGGGGACAGGTGAAGCTTTCTTT. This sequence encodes CASSPEGTGEAFF.

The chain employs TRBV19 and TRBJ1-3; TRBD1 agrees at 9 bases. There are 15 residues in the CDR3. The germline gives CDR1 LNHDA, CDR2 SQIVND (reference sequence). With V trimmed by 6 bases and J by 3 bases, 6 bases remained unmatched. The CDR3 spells CASSGTGGGGNTIYF. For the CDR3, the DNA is TGTGCCAGTAGCGGTACAGGGGGCGGTGGAAACACCATATATTTT.

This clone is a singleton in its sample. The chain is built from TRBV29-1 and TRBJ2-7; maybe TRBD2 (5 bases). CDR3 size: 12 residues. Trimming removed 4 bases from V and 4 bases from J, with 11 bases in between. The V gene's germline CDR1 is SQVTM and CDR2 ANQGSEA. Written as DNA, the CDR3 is TGCAGCGTTGGGGAGAGTTCGTACGAGCAGTACTTC. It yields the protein CSVGESSYEQYF.

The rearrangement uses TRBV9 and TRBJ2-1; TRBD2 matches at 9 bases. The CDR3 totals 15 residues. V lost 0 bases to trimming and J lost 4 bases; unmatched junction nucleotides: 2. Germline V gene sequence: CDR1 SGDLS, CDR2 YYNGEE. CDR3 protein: CASSVETSGYNEQFF. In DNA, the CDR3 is TGTGCCAGCAGCGTAGAGACTAGCGGTTACAATGAGCAGTTCTTC.

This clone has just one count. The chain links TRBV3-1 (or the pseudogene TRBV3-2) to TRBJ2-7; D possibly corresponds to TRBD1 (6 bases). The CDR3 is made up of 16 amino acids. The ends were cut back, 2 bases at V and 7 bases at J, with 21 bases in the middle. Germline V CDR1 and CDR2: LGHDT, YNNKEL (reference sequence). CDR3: CASSQLPRGGSWEQYF. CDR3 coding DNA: TGTGCCAGCAGCCAATTACCGAGAGGGGGTTCGTGGGAGCAGTACTTC.

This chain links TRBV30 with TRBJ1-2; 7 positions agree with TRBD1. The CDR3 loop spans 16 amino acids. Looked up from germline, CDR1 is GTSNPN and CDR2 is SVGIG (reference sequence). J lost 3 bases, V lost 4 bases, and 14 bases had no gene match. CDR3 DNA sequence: TGTGCCTGGATTCCTCTGACAGGGTTATCTTACTATGGCTACACCTTC. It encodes CAWIPLTGLSYYGYTF. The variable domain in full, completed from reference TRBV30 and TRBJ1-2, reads SQTIHQWPATLVQPVGSPLSLECTVEGTSNPNLYWYRQAAGRGLQLLFYSVGIGQISSEVPQNLSASRPQDRQFILSSKKLLLSDSGFYLCAWIPLTGLSYYGYTFGSGTRLTVV.

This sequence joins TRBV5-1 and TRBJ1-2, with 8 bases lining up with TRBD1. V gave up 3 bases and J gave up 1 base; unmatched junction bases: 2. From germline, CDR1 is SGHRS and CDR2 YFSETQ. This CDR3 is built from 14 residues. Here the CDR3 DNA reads TGCGCCAGCAGCTCGGGACAGGATAACTATGGCTACACCTTC. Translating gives CASSSGQDNYGYTF.